This record concerns one T cell receptor (beta chain) sequence. Only in-frame clones appear in the TCRdb table, and some are missing; sequencing was by immunoSEQ multiplex PCR. The sample includes more than 35,000 clones, 85% to 90% seen only once; the top ten take more than 0.95%. Time point described: peak reinfection, 3 to 8 weeks after reinfection detection. Sorted cells were sequenced directly ex vivo without any in vitro expansion. A couple of donors provided sorted CD3+ CD8+ CD45RO- naive CD8 T cells at all three reinfection time points. This entry comes from a study of memory CD8 T cells in hepatitis C reinfection. The overall study: HCV reinfection meant a positive HCV RNA test after two negative tests at least 60 days apart. Samples at peak reinfection came 3 to 8 weeks post-detection.

The sequenced sample was naive CD8+ T cells sorted from blood. This TCR was recovered from a man aged 18 to 29 with hepatitis C virus infection.

The CDR3 region is CASSLAETSTDTQYF. The CDR3 DNA follows: TGCGCCAGCAGCTTGGCGGAGACTAGCACAGATACGCAGTATTTT. The chain couples TRBV5-1 to TRBJ2-3; no firm D call. Germline-derived CDR1 and CDR2 are SGHRS and YFSETQ. Trimming removed 0 bases from V and 0 bases from J, with 8 bases in between. This CDR3 spans 15 amino acids.